The clone carrying this T cell receptor (beta chain) appeared a single time. This specimen belongs to a study of cytomegalovirus exposure and HLA in healthy donors. PCR primers comprised 60 Vbeta and 13 Jbeta primers. The data were produced by immunoSEQ multiplex PCR, yet TCRdb's version contains in-frame clones alone and is incomplete. The table records about 99,000 clones, approximately 72% of them present only once. The CDR3 totals 15 residues. The ends lost 4 bases at V and 7 bases at J; junction bases unmatched: 11. Germline values: CDR1 SGHRS, CDR2 YFSETQ. The sequence derives from a woman aged 45 to 65 in good health and CMV-seronegative. The sequencing sample was made of PBMCs. J is TRBJ2-1 and V is TRBV5-1; 7 bases map to TRBD2. The CDR3 DNA reads TGCGCCAGCAGCCCCCCCGGCGGGAGTTATAATGAGCAGTTCTTC. Protein product: CASSPPGGSYNEQFF.